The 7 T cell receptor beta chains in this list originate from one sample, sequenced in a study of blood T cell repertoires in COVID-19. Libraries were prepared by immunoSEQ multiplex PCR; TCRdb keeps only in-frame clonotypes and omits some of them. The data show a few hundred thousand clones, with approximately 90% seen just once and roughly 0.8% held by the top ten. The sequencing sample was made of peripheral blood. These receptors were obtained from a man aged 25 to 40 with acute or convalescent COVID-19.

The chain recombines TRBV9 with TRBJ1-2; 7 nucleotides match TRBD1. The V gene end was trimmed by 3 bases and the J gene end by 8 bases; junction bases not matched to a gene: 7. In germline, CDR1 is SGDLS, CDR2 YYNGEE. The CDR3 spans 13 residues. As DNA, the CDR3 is TGTGCCAGCAGCGCCTACGACAGGGCCGGCTACACCTTC. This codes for CASSAYDRAGYTF.

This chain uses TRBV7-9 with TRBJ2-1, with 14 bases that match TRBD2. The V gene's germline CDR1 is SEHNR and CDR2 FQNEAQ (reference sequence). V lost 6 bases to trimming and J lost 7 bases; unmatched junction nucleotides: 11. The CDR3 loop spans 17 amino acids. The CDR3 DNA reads TGTGCCAGCAGTGGAAGGACTAGCGGGAGGCATAGGAATGAGCAGTTCTTC. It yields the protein CASSGRTSGRHRNEQFF.

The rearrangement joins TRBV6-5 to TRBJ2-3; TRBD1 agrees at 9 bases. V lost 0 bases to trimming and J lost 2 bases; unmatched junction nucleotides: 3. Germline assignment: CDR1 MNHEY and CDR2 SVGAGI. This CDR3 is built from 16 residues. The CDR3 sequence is CASSYSTGGTTDTQYF. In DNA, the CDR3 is TGTGCCAGCAGTTACTCGACAGGGGGGACCACAGATACGCAGTATTTT.

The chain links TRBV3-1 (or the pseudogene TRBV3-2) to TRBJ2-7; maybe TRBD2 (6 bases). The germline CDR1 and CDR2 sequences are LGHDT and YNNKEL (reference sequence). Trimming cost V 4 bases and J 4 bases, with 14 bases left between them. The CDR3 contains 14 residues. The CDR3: CASSLRESRYEQYF. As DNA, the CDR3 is TGTGCCAGCAGCCTTCGGGAGAGTAGGTACGAGCAGTACTTC.

The CDR3 sequence: CSASYPSGQTQFF. The CDR3 bases are TGCAGTGCTAGTTACCCTAGCGGGCAAACTCAGTTCTTC. This sequence joins TRBV20-1 and TRBJ2-1, with 8 bases lining up with TRBD2. The V and J ends lost 3 bases and 13 bases, in that order; junction bases with no gene match: 11. CDR1 is DFQATT, CDR2 SNEGSKA, per germline (reference sequence). The CDR3 is 13 amino acids.

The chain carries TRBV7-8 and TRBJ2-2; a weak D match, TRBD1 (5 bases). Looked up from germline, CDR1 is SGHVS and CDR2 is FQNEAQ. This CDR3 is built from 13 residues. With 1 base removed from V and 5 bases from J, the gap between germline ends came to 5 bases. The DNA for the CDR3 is TGTGCCAGCAGCTTAGAGGGGACCGGGGAGCTGTTTTTT. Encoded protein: CASSLEGTGELFF.

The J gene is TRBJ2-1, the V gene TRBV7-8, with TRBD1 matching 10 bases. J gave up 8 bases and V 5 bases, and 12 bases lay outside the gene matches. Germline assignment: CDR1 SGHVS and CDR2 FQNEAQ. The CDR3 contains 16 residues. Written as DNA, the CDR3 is TGTGCCAGCAGCCCATCCACGGGACAGGGGAACCATGAGCAGTTCTTC. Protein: CASSPSTGQGNHEQFF.